These T cell receptor beta chains were read from a single sample in a study of chemoradiotherapy in HPV16-positive cancers. Method: immunoSEQ multiplex PCR; TCRdb's copy keeps in-frame clones and lacks some. The sample records 20,000 to 30,000 clones, less than 90% being singletons. The sample here was blood, taken from a patient who underwent chemoradiotherapy. Source of these receptors: a human donor with HPV-associated anogenital cancer. CDR3s include the opening cysteine and the closing phenylalanine or tryptophan. Each record gives: clone size, J gene, CDR3 length, D gene, V gene, CDR3 DNA, CDR3 protein. The D gene is left open where the match is weak. Size values are once, few and many counts, or a class for expanded clones, and some rows have none.

>.|TRBJ1-5|16|.|TRBV4-2
TGTGCCAGCAGCCAAGGAGTACAGGCGAGCAATCAGCCCCAGCATTTT
CASSQGVQASNQPQHF
>.|TRBJ2-5|16|.|TRBV6-6
TGTGCCAGCAGTTACTCTGGGGGGGGGCAACAAGAGACCCAGTACTTC
CASSYSGGGQQETQYF
>.|TRBJ2-4|13|.|TRBV4-2
TGTGCCAGCAGCCAAGAGGGGGTGGGCATTCAGTACTTC
CASSQEGVGIQYF
>.|TRBJ2-3|15|.|TRBV7-9
TGTGCCAGCAGCCAAAACCAGGGTAACACAGATACGCAGTATTTT
CASSQNQGNTDTQYF
>.|TRBJ2-1|13|.|TRBV11-3
TGTGCCAGCAGCTTAGAACAGGGTAGTGAGCAGTTCTTC
CASSLEQGSEQFF
>.|TRBJ2-7|13|TRBD2|TRBV12-5
TGTGCTAGTGGTTTGGTTAGCGGGGCCGGCAAGTACTTC
CASGLVSGAGKYF
>.|TRBJ2-7|14|.|TRBV19
TGTGCCAGTAGCGGGCGTGAGTCCCTCTACGAGCAGTACTTC
CASSGRESLYEQYF
>.|TRBJ2-6|15|.|TRBV5-8
TGTGCCAGCAGCTTAATATCCTCTGGGGCCAACGTCCTGACTTTC
CASSLISSGANVLTF
>.|TRBJ2-1|19|TRBD1|TRBV11-2
TGTGCCAGCAGCCCCGCGGGACAGGGGTGGCTTCTCTCCTACAATGAGCAGTTCTTC
CASSPAGQGWLLSYNEQFF
>.|TRBJ1-2|14|.|TRBV7-2
TGTGCCAGCAGCTTAGGTCGCAGCCTCTATGGCTACACCTTC
CASSLGRSLYGYTF
>.|TRBJ2-7|13|TRBD1|TRBV6-5
TGTGCCAGCAGGGGGCAGGGGGCCCACGAGCAGTACTTC
CASRGQGAHEQYF
>.|TRBJ1-2|14|.|TRBV5-5
TGTGCCAGCAGCTCCAGGGGAAAGGCGGTCGGCTACACCTTC
CASSSRGKAVGYTF
>.|TRBJ2-2|13|TRBD2|TRBV19
TGTGCCACCCGGGGGAGCGGGAGAGGGGAGCTGTTTTTT
CATRGSGRGELFF
>once|TRBJ1-1|14|.|TRBV5-6
TGTGCCAGCAGCTGGCCGGGGGGAGGGACTGAAGCTTTCTTT
CASSWPGGGTEAFF
>.|TRBJ2-3|13|.|TRBV11-3
TGTGCCAGCAGCTTAGACCCCACAGATACGCAGTATTTT
CASSLDPTDTQYF
>.|TRBJ1-2|14|.|TRBV11-2
TGTGCCAGCAGCCCCCTTACTGGGACACCTGACTACACCTTC
CASSPLTGTPDYTF
>once|TRBJ1-3|16|.|TRBV9
TGTGCCAGCAGCGTAGATCGCCCGGGCTCTGGAAACACCATATATTTT
CASSVDRPGSGNTIYF
>.|TRBJ2-1|18|TRBD2|TRBV13
TGTGCCAGCAATCCCTGGGCTAGCGGGAGCCAGACCTACAATGAGCAGTTCTTC
CASNPWASGSQTYNEQFF
>.|TRBJ1-2|18|TRBD1|TRBV2
TGTGCCAGCAGTGAAGCCCGGGACAGGGCTATTTTAGTCTATGGCTACACCTTC
CASSEARDRAILVYGYTF
>.|TRBJ1-3|14|TRBD1|TRBV18
TGTGCCAGCTCCCGACAGGGGGCCGGGAACACCATATATTTT
CASSRQGAGNTIYF
>.|TRBJ1-2|13|TRBD1|TRBV7-8
TGTGCCAGCAGCTTGACAGGGACGGATGGCTACACCTTC
CASSLTGTDGYTF
>.|TRBJ2-1|14|TRBD2|TRBV11-3
TGTGCCAGCAGCCTGGAGGGTAGCGGGACCGAGCAGTTCTTC
CASSLEGSGTEQFF
>.|TRBJ1-6|13|.|TRBV30
TGTGCCTGGAGTGTACAGGGAAATTCACCCCTCCACTTT
CAWSVQGNSPLHF
>.|TRBJ2-3|17|TRBD2|TRBV27
TGTGCCAGCAGCGGACTAGCGGGGGAGCTTAGCACAGATACGCAGTATTTT
CASSGLAGELSTDTQYF
>once|TRBJ2-1|13|TRBD2|TRBV9
TGTGCCAGCAGCGAACAACTACTAGCGGAGCAGTTCTTC
CASSEQLLAEQFF
>.|TRBJ2-1|14|.|TRBV7-8
TGTGCCAGCAGCTTACAGGGCCCGCGGGATGAGCAGTTCTTC
CASSLQGPRDEQFF
>.|TRBJ1-4|14|TRBD1|TRBV6-1
TGTGCCAGCACCATTGGGACAGGGAACGAAAAACTGTTTTTT
CASTIGTGNEKLFF
>.|TRBJ2-1|12|.|TRBV12-5
TGTGCTAGTGGATCTTCGGCGGGATTCCGGTTCTTC
CASGSSAGFRFF
>.|TRBJ1-5|15|.|TRBV10-3
TGTGCCATCAGTGAGACGCAGTCCAGCAATCAGCCCCAGCATTTT
CAISETQSSNQPQHF
>.|TRBJ2-1|15|.|TRBV11-3
TGTGCCAGCAGCTTAGGGCTAGCAACCTACAATGAGCAGTTCTTC
CASSLGLATYNEQFF
>.|TRBJ2-1|15|TRBD2|TRBV13
TGTGCCAGCGGGGCGGGGGGATTCCCCTACAATGAGCAGTTCTTC
CASGAGGFPYNEQFF
>once|TRBJ1-1|16|.|TRBV29-1
TGCAGCGCCCGGCGAGGGATGAGGGGGGGGCTGGATGAAGCTTTCTTT
CSARRGMRGGLDEAFF
>.|TRBJ2-7|13|.|TRBV27
TGTGCCAGCAGCAGCGGGTTACCCTACGAGCAGTACTTC
CASSSGLPYEQYF
>.|TRBJ2-3|13|.|TRBV19
TGTGCCAGTTCGCGGACAGACACGGATACGCAGTATTTT
CASSRTDTDTQYF
>.|TRBJ2-4|19|TRBD2|TRBV4-3
TGCGCCAGCAGCCAGGGCCCACCGGGACTAGCGGGGGGCGGAGACATTCAGTACTTC
CASSQGPPGLAGGGDIQYF
>.|TRBJ1-4|16|.|TRBV4-3
TGCGCCAGCAGCCCTAACCCAGGCACAACTAATGAAAAACTGTTTTTT
CASSPNPGTTNEKLFF
>once|TRBJ2-4|14|.|TRBV4-1
TGCGCCAGCAGCCAAGTGGAGGGGTCGAACATTCAGTACTTC
CASSQVEGSNIQYF
>.|TRBJ2-6|15|.|TRBV18
TGTGCCAGCTCACGGCAAATTACTGGGGCCAACGTCCTGACTTTC
CASSRQITGANVLTF
>.|TRBJ2-7|15|.|TRBV10-1
TGCGCCAGCAGTGAGGGGGTAGGCAACGTCTACGAGCAGTACTTC
CASSEGVGNVYEQYF
>.|TRBJ2-1|15|.|TRBV21-1
TGTGCCAGCAGCAAGCGTACGGGAGGGCCCAATGAGCAGTTCTTC
CASSKRTGGPNEQFF
>.|TRBJ1-1|15|.|TRBV5-1
TGCGCCAGCAGCTTGGCGGGAGGTACGAACACTGAAGCTTTCTTT
CASSLAGGTNTEAFF
>.|TRBJ2-7|12|.|TRBV7-2
TGTGCCAGCAGCCCTGACACGGCCGAGCAGTACTTC
CASSPDTAEQYF
>.|TRBJ2-1|13|.|TRBV19
TGTGCCAGTAGTATCGGGACTTACAATGAGCAGTTCTTC
CASSIGTYNEQFF
>.|TRBJ2-7|14|.|TRBV6-6
TGTGCCAGCAGTTACTCCCCCGGGAGCGACGAGCAGTACTTC
CASSYSPGSDEQYF
>once|TRBJ2-1|15|TRBD1|TRBV5-5
TGTGCCAGCAGCGGCGACAGGGGGTCCTACAATGAGCAGTTCTTC
CASSGDRGSYNEQFF
>.|TRBJ2-3|15|TRBD1|TRBV5-4
TGTGCCAGCAGCTTGGGGGGACAGGCCACAGATACGCAGTATTTT
CASSLGGQATDTQYF
>.|TRBJ1-2|17|TRBD1|TRBV7-2
TGTGCCAGCAGCTTAGCGCTCGAGACAGGGTTTAACTATGGCTACACCTTC
CASSLALETGFNYGYTF
>.|TRBJ2-2|15|TRBD1|TRBV30
TGTGCCTGGAAGTCGGGGGACAGGGATACCGGGGAGCTGTTTTTT
CAWKSGDRDTGELFF
>.|TRBJ1-1|13|.|TRBV9
TGTGCCAGCAGCGTAATCAGCGACACTGAAGCTTTCTTT
CASSVISDTEAFF
>.|TRBJ2-3|15|.|TRBV9
TGTGCCAGCAGCGTAGCCGGCGGGGGCCCAGATACGCAGTATTTT
CASSVAGGGPDTQYF
>.|TRBJ2-4|17|TRBD2|TRBV5-6
TGTGCCAGCACCGTGATCTCTAGCGGGGAATACAAAAACATTCAGTACTTC
CASTVISSGEYKNIQYF
>.|TRBJ1-4|13|.|TRBV2
TGTGCCAGCCTGCGGCGGAGTAATGAAAAACTGTTTTTT
CASLRRSNEKLFF
>.|TRBJ1-1|15|.|TRBV19
TGTGCCAGTAGTGTCGGTGACAGAATGAACACTGAAGCTTTCTTT
CASSVGDRMNTEAFF
>.|TRBJ1-5|12|.|TRBV25-1
TGTGCCAGCGATCCAGGGGTAGGGCCCCAGCATTTT
CASDPGVGPQHF
>few|TRBJ2-1|15|TRBD1|TRBV10-2
TGCGCCAGCAGTGGGTGGGACAGGGGGCACAATGAGCAGTTCTTC
CASSGWDRGHNEQFF
>.|TRBJ2-5|15|.|TRBV28
TGTGCCAGCAGTGATCGCAAGGGGGGGGCAGAGACCCAGTACTTC
CASSDRKGGAETQYF
>.|TRBJ2-3|14|TRBD1|TRBV5-1
TGCGCCAGCAGCTTAGGACAGGTACCAGATACGCAGTATTTT
CASSLGQVPDTQYF
>.|TRBJ1-2|15|.|TRBV5-3
TGTGCCAACAGAGGGGCCTCTCTAGCTAACTATGGCTACACCTTC
CANRGASLANYGYTF